This T cell receptor (beta chain) emerged from a study of blood T cell repertoires in COVID-19. Study-wide background: The United States, Italy and Spain provided the acute and convalescent COVID-19 samples. T cells, B-cell-depleted T cells, or PBMCs provided the cDNA or gDNA that served as material.

As originally analysed: How many nucleated cells were present was estimated from reference gene primer amplification. The assay was immunoSEQ multiplex PCR, and TCRdb's table has in-frame clones only and misses some. V and J calls and clone size come straight from that table; D and trimming were deduced from the DNA. The data show under 130,000 clones, roughly 80% seen once. The V gene lost 0 bases and the J gene lost 2 bases, with 11 bases spanning the gap. Germline loops: CDR1 SGHNT, CDR2 YYREEE (reference sequence). The CDR3 is made up of 16 amino acids. The TCR comes from a man in his 70s with active or convalescent COVID-19. The chain combines TRBV5-4 with TRBJ2-2; TRBD1 is a possible D gene (5 bases). The sequencing sample was made of peripheral blood. The CDR3: CASSLGPGFNTGELFF. CDR3 DNA sequence: TGTGCCAGCAGCTTGGGGCCAGGGTTCAACACCGGGGAGCTGTTTTTT.